This is a list of T cell receptor beta chains from one sample in a study of blood T cell repertoires in COVID-19. The protocol was immunoSEQ multiplex PCR, while the TCRdb copy is restricted to in-frame clones and leaves out a portion. The table lists more than 100,000 clones, 70% to 90% of them singletons. Sequencing input: peripheral blood. These TCRs come from a woman in her sixties with acute or convalescent COVID-19. CDR3s include the opening cysteine and the closing phenylalanine or tryptophan. The D gene is left open where the match is weak. Rows give clone size only sometimes, using once, few, many, or a class for an expanded clone.

d_call,j_call,v_call,clone_size,cdr3_aa,cdr3_nt
-,TRBJ2-2,TRBV28,-,CASSSQGVAGTGELFF,TGTGCCAGCAGTTCTCAAGGGGTAGCCGGGACCGGGGAGCTGTTTTTT
-,TRBJ2-1,TRBV7-2,-,CASSLGGEQFF,TGTGCCAGCAGCCTTGGGGGGGAGCAGTTCTTC
TRBD2,TRBJ2-5,TRBV3-1/TRBV3-2,-,CASSPISGRPKETQYF,TGTGCCAGCAGCCCAATTAGCGGGAGGCCCAAAGAGACCCAGTACTTC
TRBD1,TRBJ1-2,TRBV11-1,few,CASTGGTGNYGYTF,TGTGCCAGCACGGGGGGGACAGGGAACTATGGCTACACCTTC
-,TRBJ1-6,TRBV20-1,-,CSARTDSPLHF,TGCAGTGCTAGAACGGATTCACCCCTCCACTTT
-,TRBJ1-5,TRBV11-2,once,CASSTSDNQPQHF,TGTGCCAGCAGCACATCCGACAATCAGCCCCAGCATTTT
-,TRBJ2-3,TRBV30,once,CAWSVGQTDTQYF,TGTGCCTGGAGTGTAGGACAGACAGATACGCAGTATTTT
-,TRBJ1-3,TRBV2,-,CASTFGGGSGNTIYF,TGTGCCAGCACTTTTGGGGGGGGCTCTGGAAACACCATATATTTT
-,TRBJ1-3,TRBV18,-,CASSRRVGGLGNTIYF,TGTGCCAGCTCACGTCGGGTAGGAGGGTTGGGAAACACCATATATTTT
-,TRBJ2-1,TRBV24-1,once,CATSDPAEVANEQFF,TGTGCCACCAGTGATCCCGCGGAGGTGGCGAATGAGCAGTTCTTC
TRBD1,TRBJ1-4,TRBV29-1,-,CSVREGGGYEKLFF,TGCAGCGTTCGAGAAGGGGGCGGGTATGAAAAACTGTTTTTT
-,TRBJ2-1,TRBV4-2,-,CASSHPLGGTNYNEQFF,TGTGCCAGCAGCCATCCCCTAGGGGGGACTAACTACAATGAGCAGTTCTTC
TRBD1,TRBJ1-1,TRBV10-3,-,CAISPQGAEAFF,TGTGCCATCAGCCCACAGGGGGCTGAAGCTTTCTTT
-,TRBJ1-2,TRBV29-1,-,CSVGQGNYGYTF,TGCAGCGTTGGTCAGGGGAACTATGGCTACACCTTC
-,TRBJ2-7,TRBV5-1,few,CASSSDYEQYF,TGCGCCAGCAGCTCAGACTACGAGCAGTACTTC
-,TRBJ1-1,TRBV29-1,-,CSVVPREGTEAFF,TGCAGCGTTGTGCCCAGGGAGGGCACTGAAGCTTTCTTT
-,TRBJ2-1,TRBV28,-,CASSLRTGSSYNEQFF,TGTGCCAGCAGTTTACGTACAGGGAGCTCCTACAATGAGCAGTTCTTC
TRBD1,TRBJ2-2,TRBV5-1,-,CASTRQGANTGELFF,TGCGCCAGCACCAGACAGGGGGCGAACACCGGGGAGCTGTTTTTT
-,TRBJ1-3,TRBV28,-,CASSPQGLPSGNTIYF,TGTGCCAGCAGTCCTCAGGGCCTACCCTCTGGAAACACCATATATTTT
-,TRBJ1-1,TRBV19,-,CASRPGIGTEAFF,TGTGCCAGTAGACCAGGGATAGGAACTGAAGCTTTCTTT
-,TRBJ2-1,TRBV19,-,CATAAQGQGWDEQFF,TGTGCCACTGCTGCCCAGGGCCAGGGGTGGGATGAGCAGTTCTTC
TRBD1,TRBJ1-3,TRBV7-6,-,CASSLAQGGTIYF,TGTGCCAGCAGCTTAGCGCAGGGGGGCACCATATATTTT
-,TRBJ1-1,TRBV4-1,-,CASSPSGTGANTEAFF,TGCGCCAGCAGCCCCAGCGGGACGGGTGCGAACACTGAAGCTTTCTTT
-,TRBJ1-1,TRBV19,-,CASTTTVAVDTEAFF,TGTGCCAGTACTACGACAGTGGCGGTGGACACTGAAGCTTTCTTT
-,TRBJ2-3,TRBV18,-,CASSSSTDTQYF,TGTGCCAGCTCATCAAGCACAGATACGCAGTATTTT
TRBD2,TRBJ2-1,TRBV19,-,CASSGTSGRNSYNEQFF,TGTGCCAGTAGTGGGACTAGCGGGAGGAACTCCTACAATGAGCAGTTCTTC
-,TRBJ1-3,TRBV6-2/TRBV6-3,-,CASSHTGYSGNTIYF,TGTGCCAGCAGCCACACAGGATACTCTGGAAACACCATATATTTT
TRBD1,TRBJ2-1,TRBV2,-,CASSVDRGRSNEQFF,TGTGCCAGCAGTGTGGACAGGGGGCGTTCCAATGAGCAGTTCTTC
-,TRBJ1-3,TRBV9,-,CASSVDSSGNTIYF,TGTGCCAGCAGCGTCGACAGCTCTGGAAACACCATATATTTT
-,TRBJ2-3,TRBV7-9,-,CASSFSRTDTQYF,TGTGCCAGCAGCTTCTCCAGGACAGATACGCAGTATTTT
TRBD2,TRBJ2-1,TRBV19,-,CASSIGGSGEQFF,TGTGCCAGTAGTATAGGGGGTAGCGGGGAGCAGTTCTTC
-,TRBJ1-1,TRBV10-3,once,CAISALTGLNTEAFF,TGTGCCATCAGTGCCCTGACAGGCTTGAACACTGAAGCTTTCTTT
-,TRBJ1-1,TRBV11-3,-,CASSTTAPIMNTEAFF,TGTGCCAGCAGCACCACAGCCCCTATTATGAACACTGAAGCTTTCTTT
-,TRBJ2-2,TRBV5-1,-,CASSFPGNTGELFF,TGCGCCAGCAGCTTCCCCGGGAACACCGGGGAGCTGTTTTTT
TRBD1,TRBJ1-5,TRBV7-7,-,CASSPLQDRGVPHNQPQHF,TGTGCTAGCAGCCCCCTCCAGGACAGGGGCGTCCCCCACAATCAGCCCCAGCATTTT
-,TRBJ1-4,TRBV20-1,-,CSARREEKLFF,TGCAGTGCTAGGCGGGAAGAAAAACTGTTTTTT
-,TRBJ1-1,TRBV10-1,-,CASSATVGTEAFF,TGCGCCAGCAGTGCGACAGTAGGGACTGAAGCTTTCTTT
-,TRBJ1-2,TRBV19,-,CARVTGTNYGYTF,TGTGCCAGAGTAACGGGAACTAACTATGGCTACACCTTC
-,TRBJ2-1,TRBV18,once,CASSPPNKNRLHNEQFF,TGTGCCAGCTCACCGCCAAACAAAAACAGGCTACACAATGAGCAGTTCTTC
-,TRBJ1-4,TRBV9,-,CASSVSARDNEKLFF,TGTGCCAGCAGCGTGAGCGCGAGGGATAATGAAAAACTGTTTTTT
-,TRBJ1-2,TRBV5-1,-,CASSLARPEANYGYTF,TGCGCCAGCAGCTTGGCCAGGCCGGAAGCTAACTATGGCTACACCTTC
-,TRBJ2-5,TRBV7-9,-,CASSPRSSQETQYF,TGTGCCAGCAGCCCACGGTCGAGCCAAGAGACCCAGTACTTC
TRBD2,TRBJ2-2,TRBV5-8,-,CASSSAGTSAITGELFF,TGTGCCAGCAGCTCAGCGGGGACTAGCGCGATCACCGGGGAGCTGTTTTTT
TRBD1,TRBJ2-3,TRBV2,-,CASSEVALDRVRPDTQYF,TGTGCCAGCAGTGAAGTGGCTTTGGACAGGGTAAGGCCAGATACGCAGTATTTT
TRBD1,TRBJ2-3,TRBV19,-,CASSPPGTATDTQYF,TGTGCCTCCTCCCCCCCCGGGACAGCCACAGATACGCAGTATTTT
-,TRBJ1-4,TRBV19,few,CASSASHGRTNEKLFF,TGTGCCAGTAGTGCGAGCCACGGGAGGACTAATGAAAAACTGTTTTTT
-,TRBJ2-3,TRBV28,-,CASWGRSTDTQYF,TGTGCCAGTTGGGGCCGTAGCACAGATACGCAGTATTTT
-,TRBJ2-1,TRBV19,-,CARVGGAKYNEQFF,TGTGCTAGAGTAGGGGGGGCGAAGTACAATGAGCAGTTCTTC